The 14 T cell receptor beta chains below come from one sample, sequenced in a study of CD8 T cells in ankylosing spondylitis. TCRdb reanalysed the 5' RACE reads using MiXCR and keeps one entry per CDR3 protein. The table has approximately 260,000 distinct CDR3 sequences, 15% to 20% seen once. Sequenced sample: blood, either unsorted or a sorted T cell fraction (not recorded which). All receptors come from a male donor with ankylosing spondylitis or in good health (not recorded which).

This clonotype occurred a few times. The chain has TRBV29-1 and TRBJ1-1; D may be TRBD1 (6 bases). Trimming left V 7 bases short and J 5 bases short, with 23 bases between. CDR3 length: 15 residues. The V gene's germline CDR1 is SQVTM and CDR2 ANQGSEA. This chain's CDR3 is CSGTGSWGGRTEAFF. The CDR3, as DNA: TGCAGCGGAACAGGGTCGTGGGGGGGCCGAACTGAAGCTTTCTTT. The full variable domain, rest sourced from reference TRBV29-1 and TRBJ1-1, is SAVISQKPSRDICQRGTSLTIQCQVDSQVTMMFWYRQQPGQSLTLIATANQGSEATYESGFVIDKFPISRPNLTFSTLTVSNMSPEDSSIYLCSGTGSWGGRTEAFFGQGTRLTVV.

This clonotype showed up just a few times. The gene calls are TRBV2 and TRBJ1-1, with 10 bases aligning to TRBD1. CDR1 is SNHLY, CDR2 FYNNEI, per germline. Trimming removed 9 bases from V and 4 bases from J; junction bases left unmatched: 11. The CDR3 totals 15 residues. CDR3: CARSEVTGGLTEAFF. The CDR3 DNA reads TGTGCCAGATCCGAGGTGACAGGGGGCCTCACTGAAGCTTTCTTT.

V usage is TRBV7-9 and J usage is TRBJ2-2; 7 bases line up with TRBD1. Losses at the gene ends were 0 bases for V and 4 bases for J; bases not matched to a gene: 8. This CDR3 has 17 amino acids. Germline loops: CDR1 SEHNR, CDR2 FQNEAQ (reference sequence). The DNA of the CDR3 is TGTGCCAGCAGCTTAGCCGGGACAGCACCGATCACCGGGGAGCTGTTTTTT. Protein product: CASSLAGTAPITGELFF.

The J gene is TRBJ2-1, the V gene TRBV15; TRBD1 aligns across 8 bases. CDR1 and CDR2 from the germline V gene are LNHNV and YYDKDF (reference sequence). The CDR3 has 16 residues. Trimming removed 6 bases from V and 6 bases from J; junction bases left unmatched: 13. CDR3 DNA: TGTGCCACCAGAGGCCACTCTCGACAGGGGATCAATGAGCAGTTCTTC. This gives the protein CATRGHSRQGINEQFF.

This clonotype was seen a handful of times. V gene TRBV7-3 combines with J gene TRBJ2-2; D unclear. V was trimmed by 5 bases and J by 6 bases, leaving 10 bases between them. The CDR3 is made up of 13 amino acids. Germline loops: CDR1 SGHTA, CDR2 FQGTGA. CDR3 loop: CASSTLQAGELFF. The DNA for the CDR3 is TGTGCCAGCAGCACCCTACAAGCCGGGGAGCTGTTTTTT.

This chain joins TRBV25-1 and TRBJ2-7; D ambiguous. The CDR3 loop spans 14 amino acids. Germline V lookup: CDR1 MGHDK, CDR2 SYGVNS. Trimming took off 1 base at V and 0 bases at J, with 7 bases between the two ends. The CDR3 reads CASSEFDISYEQYF. CDR3 sequence (DNA): TGTGCCAGCAGTGAATTTGACATCTCCTACGAGCAGTACTTC.

This chain links TRBV7-9 with TRBJ2-1; a possible D gene is TRBD1 (6 bases). Germline V gene sequence: CDR1 SEHNR, CDR2 FQNEAQ (reference sequence). V gave up 5 bases and J gave up 0 bases, with 11 bases separating them. The CDR3 extends over 15 amino acids. This CDR3 reads CASSRDMSSYNEQFF. The CDR3 DNA sequence: TGTGCCAGCAGCAGGGACATGAGCTCCTACAATGAGCAGTTCTTC.

The chain has TRBV7-2 and TRBJ2-3; tentative D call: TRBD2 (6 bases). V dropped 1 base and J dropped 6 bases, with 17 bases sitting between them. The germline gives CDR1 SGHTA, CDR2 FQGNSA. The CDR3 is made up of 16 amino acids. For the CDR3, the DNA is TGTGCCAGCAGCTTAGGGAACGGGGGTCGGAGGGATACGCAGTATTTT. Its protein is CASSLGNGGRRDTQYF.

The CDR3 DNA is TGTGCCAGCACAGGGGGAACCGCGAACACCGGGGAGCTGTTTTTT. Its translation is CASTGGTANTGELFF. The chain couples TRBV10-3 to TRBJ2-2, with 8 positions matching TRBD1. This CDR3 is built from 15 residues. Looked up from germline, CDR1 is ENHRY and CDR2 is SYGVKD. V shed 10 bases and J 0 bases; nucleotides not matched to a gene: 7.

The gene calls are TRBV6-1 and TRBJ1-1; tentative D call: TRBD1 (5 bases). Per the germline V gene, CDR1 is MNHNS and CDR2 is SASEGT. This CDR3 comprises 14 residues. V was trimmed by 4 bases and J by 4 bases, leaving 13 bases between them. CDR3 residues: CASSGSDGGTEAFF. The CDR3 coding sequence is TGTGCCAGCAGTGGGTCAGATGGGGGCACTGAAGCTTTCTTT.

The chain recombines TRBV2 with TRBJ2-1; either TRBD1 or TRBD2 may supply D (5 bases each). The germline V gene has CDR1 SNHLY and CDR2 FYNNEI. Trimming pared 2 bases from V and 0 bases from J, leaving 14 bases between. The CDR3 runs to 17 residues. The CDR3 region is CASSEIVAGSSYNEQFF. The CDR3 bases are TGTGCCAGCAGTGAAATAGTGGCAGGGAGCTCCTACAATGAGCAGTTCTTC. Full variable domain (rest looked up from reference TRBV2 and TRBJ2-1): EPEVTQTPSHQVTQMGQEVILRCVPISNHLYFYWYRQILGQKVEFLVSFYNNEISEKSEIFDDQFSVERPDGSNFTLKIRSTKLEDSAMYFCASSEIVAGSSYNEQFFGPGTRLTVL.

This clonotype appeared a few times. The rearrangement links TRBV12-3 or TRBV12-4 to TRBJ2-7; the D is unclear. Trimming removed 6 bases at V and 2 bases at J, with 8 bases between. CDR3 length equals 12 residues. CDR3 nucleotides: TGTGCCAGCAGCCAGCTAACCTACGAGCAGTACTTC. It codes for CASSQLTYEQYF.

This clonotype has a handful of counts. This chain connects TRBV21-1 to TRBJ2-2. TRBV21-1 is marked as a pseudogene. The CDR3 spans 14 residues. This CDR3 is CASSRARIVGELFF. CDR3 coding DNA: TGTGCCAGCAGCCGCGCACGGATAGTCGGGGAGCTGTTTTTT.

The rearrangement links TRBV19 to TRBJ2-1; D is unclear. Germline assignment: CDR1 LNHDA and CDR2 SQIVND (reference sequence). CDR3 length: 17 residues. The V end was cut by 2 bases, the J end by 4 bases, with 18 bases between. The chain's CDR3 is CASSISPLRKGYNEQFF. CDR3 DNA: TGTGCCAGTAGTATATCCCCCTTGAGGAAGGGTTACAATGAGCAGTTCTTC.